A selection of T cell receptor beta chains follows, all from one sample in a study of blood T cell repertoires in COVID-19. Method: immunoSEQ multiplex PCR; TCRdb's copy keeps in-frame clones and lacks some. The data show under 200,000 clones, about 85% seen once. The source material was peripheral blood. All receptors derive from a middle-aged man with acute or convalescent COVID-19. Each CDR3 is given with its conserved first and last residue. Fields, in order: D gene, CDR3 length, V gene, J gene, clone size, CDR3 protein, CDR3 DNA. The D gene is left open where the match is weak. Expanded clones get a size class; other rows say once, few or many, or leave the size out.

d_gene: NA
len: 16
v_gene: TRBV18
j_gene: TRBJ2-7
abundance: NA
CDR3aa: CASSPLSAGGDYEQYF
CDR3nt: TGTGCCAGCTCACCACTTTCGGCGGGCGGGGATTACGAGCAGTACTTC

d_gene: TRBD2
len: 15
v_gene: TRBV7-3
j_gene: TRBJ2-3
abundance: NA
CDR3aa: CASRPRAGGSDTQYF
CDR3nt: TGTGCCAGCCGTCCTAGGGCGGGGGGTTCAGATACGCAGTATTTT

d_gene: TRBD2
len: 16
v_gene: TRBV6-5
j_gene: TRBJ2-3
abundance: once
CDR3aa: CASSYGGRGGTDTQYF
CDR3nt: TGTGCCAGCAGTTACGGTGGGCGGGGGGGCACAGATACGCAGTATTTT

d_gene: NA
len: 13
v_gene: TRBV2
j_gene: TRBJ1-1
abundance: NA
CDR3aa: CASIPTRGTEAFF
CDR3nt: TGTGCCAGCATCCCTACGAGGGGGACTGAAGCTTTCTTT

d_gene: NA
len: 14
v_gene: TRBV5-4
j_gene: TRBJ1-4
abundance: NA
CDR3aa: CASSLLGADEKLFF
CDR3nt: TGTGCCAGCAGCTTATTGGGGGCTGATGAAAAACTGTTTTTT

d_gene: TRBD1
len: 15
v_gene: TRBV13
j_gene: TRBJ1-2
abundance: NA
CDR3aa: CASSGQDRDQSGYTF
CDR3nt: TGTGCCAGCAGCGGACAGGACAGGGATCAAAGTGGCTACACCTTC

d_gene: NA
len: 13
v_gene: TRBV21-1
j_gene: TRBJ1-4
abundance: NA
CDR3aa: CASAGQSNEKLFF
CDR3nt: TGTGCCAGCGCGGGACAGTCGAATGAAAAACTGTTTTTT

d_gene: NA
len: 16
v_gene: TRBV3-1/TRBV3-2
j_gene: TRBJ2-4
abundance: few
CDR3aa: CASSQDPGLAKNIQYF
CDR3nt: TGTGCCAGCAGCCAAGATCCGGGTTTGGCCAAAAACATTCAGTACTTC

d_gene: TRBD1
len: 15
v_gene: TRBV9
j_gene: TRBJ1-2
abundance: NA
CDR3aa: CASSADRASRYGYTF
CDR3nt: TGTGCCAGCAGCGCCGACAGGGCATCTCGGTATGGCTACACCTTC

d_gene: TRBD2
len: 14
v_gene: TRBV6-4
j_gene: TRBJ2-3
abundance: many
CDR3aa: CASSQAGGTDTQYF
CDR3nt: TGTGCCAGCAGTCAAGCGGGGGGCACAGATACGCAGTATTTT

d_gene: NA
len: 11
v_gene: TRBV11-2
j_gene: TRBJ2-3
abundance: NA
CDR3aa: CASSLFAKQYF
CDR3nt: TGTGCCAGCAGCTTATTTGCTAAACAGTATTTT

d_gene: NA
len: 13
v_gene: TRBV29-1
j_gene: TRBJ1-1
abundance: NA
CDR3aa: CSTGRGANTEAFF
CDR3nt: TGCAGTACCGGCCGGGGGGCGAACACTGAAGCTTTCTTT

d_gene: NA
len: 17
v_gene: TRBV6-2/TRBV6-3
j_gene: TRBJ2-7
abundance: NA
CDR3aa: CASSTPSPGRSSYEQYF
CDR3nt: TGTGCCAGCAGCACCCCATCCCCGGGGAGGAGCTCCTACGAGCAGTACTTC

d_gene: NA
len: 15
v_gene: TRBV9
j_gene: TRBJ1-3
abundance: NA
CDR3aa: CASSLQGSSGNTIYF
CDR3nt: TGTGCCAGCAGCTTACAGGGATCCTCTGGAAACACCATATATTTT

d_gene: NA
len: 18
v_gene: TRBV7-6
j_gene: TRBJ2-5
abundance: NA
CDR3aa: CASSLRGIRGAKQETQYF
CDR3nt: TGTGCCAGCAGCTTACGAGGCATCCGGGGGGCGAAGCAAGAGACCCAGTACTTC

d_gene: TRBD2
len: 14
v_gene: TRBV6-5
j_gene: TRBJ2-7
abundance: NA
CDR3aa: CASSLAGGTYEQYF
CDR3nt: TGTGCCAGCAGCTTAGCGGGGGGTACCTACGAGCAGTACTTC

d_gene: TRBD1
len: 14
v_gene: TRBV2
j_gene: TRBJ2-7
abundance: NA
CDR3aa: CASRPGTGPYEQYF
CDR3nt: TGTGCCAGCAGGCCCGGGACAGGCCCCTACGAGCAGTACTTC

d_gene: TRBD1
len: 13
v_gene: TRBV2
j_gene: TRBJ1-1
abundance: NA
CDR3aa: CASLQGAWTEAFF
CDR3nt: TGTGCCAGCCTACAGGGGGCATGGACTGAAGCTTTCTTT

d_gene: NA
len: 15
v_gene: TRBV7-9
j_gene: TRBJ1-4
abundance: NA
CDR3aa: CASSLVRGTNEKLFF
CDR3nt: TGTGCCAGCAGCTTAGTCAGGGGAACTAATGAAAAACTGTTTTTT

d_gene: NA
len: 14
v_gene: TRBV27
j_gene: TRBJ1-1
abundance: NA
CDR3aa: CASRRGEMNTEAFF
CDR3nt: TGTGCCAGCAGGCGCGGGGAGATGAACACTGAAGCTTTCTTT

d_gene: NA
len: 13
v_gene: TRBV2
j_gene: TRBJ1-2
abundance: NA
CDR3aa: CASSERREDGYTF
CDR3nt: TGTGCCAGCAGTGAGAGGAGGGAGGATGGCTACACCTTC

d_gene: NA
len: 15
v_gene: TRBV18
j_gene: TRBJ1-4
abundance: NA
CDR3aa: CASSPQAATNEKLFF
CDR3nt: TGTGCCAGCTCACCGCAGGCTGCAACTAATGAAAAACTGTTTTTT

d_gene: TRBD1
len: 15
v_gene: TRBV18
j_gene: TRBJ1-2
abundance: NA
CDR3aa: CASSPGTGTDYGYTF
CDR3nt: TGTGCCAGCTCACCAGGGACAGGGACTGACTATGGCTACACCTTC

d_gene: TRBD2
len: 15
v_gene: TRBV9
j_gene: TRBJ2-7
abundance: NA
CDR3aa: CASSGGFGGGYEQYF
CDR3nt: TGTGCCAGCAGCGGAGGTTTCGGGGGGGGCTACGAGCAGTACTTC

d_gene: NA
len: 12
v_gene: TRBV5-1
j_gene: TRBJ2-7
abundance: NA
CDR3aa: CASSTGLYEQYF
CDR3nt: TGCGCCAGCAGCACAGGCCTTTACGAGCAGTACTTC

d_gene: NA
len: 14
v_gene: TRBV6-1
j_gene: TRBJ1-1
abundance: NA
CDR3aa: CASSDPSDVTEAFF
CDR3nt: TGTGCCAGCAGTGACCCTAGCGACGTCACTGAAGCTTTCTTT

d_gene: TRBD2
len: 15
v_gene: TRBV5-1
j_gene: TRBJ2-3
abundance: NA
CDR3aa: CASSRGDPSTDTQYF
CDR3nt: TGCGCCAGCAGCCGGGGGGATCCTAGCACAGATACGCAGTATTTT

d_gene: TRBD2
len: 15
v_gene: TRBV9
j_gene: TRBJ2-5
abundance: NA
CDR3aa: CASSASGTKKETQYF
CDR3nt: TGTGCCAGCAGCGCATCCGGGACTAAAAAAGAGACCCAGTACTTC

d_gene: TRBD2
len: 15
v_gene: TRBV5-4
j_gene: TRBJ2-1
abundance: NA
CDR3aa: CASSPRSGTSNEQFF
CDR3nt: TGTGCCAGCAGCCCGCGCTCCGGGACTAGTAATGAGCAGTTCTTC

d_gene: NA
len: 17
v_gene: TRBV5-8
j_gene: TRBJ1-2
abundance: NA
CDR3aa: CASSLAGSAGKADGYTF
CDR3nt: TGTGCCAGCAGCTTGGCCGGGTCGGCAGGGAAGGCGGATGGCTACACCTTC

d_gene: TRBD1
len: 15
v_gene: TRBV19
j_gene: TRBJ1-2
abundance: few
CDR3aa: CASSLQGAGDYGYTF
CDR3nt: TGTGCCAGTAGTCTCCAGGGGGCAGGGGACTATGGCTACACCTTC

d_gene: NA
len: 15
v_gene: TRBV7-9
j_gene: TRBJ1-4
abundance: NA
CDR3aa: CASRLGVSTNEKLFF
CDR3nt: TGTGCCAGCAGGCTTGGAGTTTCGACTAATGAAAAACTGTTTTTT

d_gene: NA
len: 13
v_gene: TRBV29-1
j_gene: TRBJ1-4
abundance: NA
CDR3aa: CSAGAGADEKLFF
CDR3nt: TGCAGCGCGGGGGCGGGGGCTGACGAAAAACTGTTTTTT

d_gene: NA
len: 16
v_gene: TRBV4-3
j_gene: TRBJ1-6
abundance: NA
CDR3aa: CASSQGTGEGGSPLHF
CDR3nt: TGCGCCAGCAGCCAAGGGACGGGGGAAGGTGGCTCACCCCTCCACTTT

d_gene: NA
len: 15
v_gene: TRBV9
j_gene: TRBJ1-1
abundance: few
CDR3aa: CASSVGGSGDTEAFF
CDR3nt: TGTGCCAGCAGCGTAGGGGGGAGCGGGGACACTGAAGCTTTCTTT

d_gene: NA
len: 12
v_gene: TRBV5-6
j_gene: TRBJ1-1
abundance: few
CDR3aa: CASIGDFGRAFF
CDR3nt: TGTGCCAGCATCGGGGACTTTGGGAGAGCTTTCTTT

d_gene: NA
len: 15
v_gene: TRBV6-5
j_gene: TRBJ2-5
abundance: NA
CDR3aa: CASSYSISLAETQYF
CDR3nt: TGTGCCAGCAGTTACTCGATTAGCCTAGCCGAGACCCAGTACTTC

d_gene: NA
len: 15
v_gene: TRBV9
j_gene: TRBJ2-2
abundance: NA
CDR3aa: CASSPRGGDTGELFF
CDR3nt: TGTGCCAGCAGCCCTCGGGGAGGAGACACCGGGGAGCTGTTTTTT

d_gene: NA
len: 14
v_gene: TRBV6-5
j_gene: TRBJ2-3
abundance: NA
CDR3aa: CASSYNRGADTQYF
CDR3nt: TGTGCCAGCAGTTACAACCGGGGAGCAGATACGCAGTATTTT

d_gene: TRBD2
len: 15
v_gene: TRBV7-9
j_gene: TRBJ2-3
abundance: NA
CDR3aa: CASSYGGTRADTQYF
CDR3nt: TGTGCCAGCTCCTACGGGGGGACTAGGGCAGATACGCAGTATTTT

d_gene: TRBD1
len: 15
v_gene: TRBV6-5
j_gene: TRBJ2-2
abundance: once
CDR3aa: CASRMGQANTGELFF
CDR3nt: TGTGCCAGCAGGATGGGACAGGCTAACACCGGGGAGCTGTTTTTT

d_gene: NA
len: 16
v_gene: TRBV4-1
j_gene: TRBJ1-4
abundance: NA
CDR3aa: CASSQGTTTTNEKLFF
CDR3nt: TGCGCCAGCAGCCAAGGTACTACTACAACTAATGAAAAACTGTTTTTT